These 7 T cell receptor beta chains share one sample of origin, sequenced in a study of response to subunit inactivated influenza vaccine. TCRdb re-called the RT-PCR reads with MiXCR, one entry per CDR3 protein. The table records around 580,000 distinct CDR3 sequences, approximately 14% of them present only once. The sample in question was PBMCs from blood, obtained 11 to 12 days after vaccination. The receptors come from a man aged 45-65 years who received an inactivated influenza vaccine.

The chain links TRBV18 to TRBJ2-2, with a tentative D call TRBD1 (6 bases). Trimming shortened V by 6 bases and J by 6 bases, and 20 bases separated the two germline ends. The CDR3 spans 16 residues. Germline CDR1 and CDR2: KGHSH and LQKENI. CDR3 bases: TGTGCCAGCTCCCTCCGGACAGCGAGGGCCCCCGGGGAGCTGTTTTTT. As protein: CASSLRTARAPGELFF.

This clonotype was observed many times. The chain uses TRBV29-1 and TRBJ2-7; 10 bases are shared with TRBD1. The CDR3 is made up of 14 amino acids. J was trimmed by 3 bases and V by 3 bases; bases with no gene match: 5. Germline V gives CDR1 SQVTM, CDR2 ANQGSEA. The CDR3 region is CSVDFRDRGYEQYF. The CDR3 nucleotides read TGCAGCGTTGATTTCCGGGACAGGGGCTACGAGCAGTACTTC.

The chain joins TRBV6-2 or TRBV6-3 to TRBJ1-5; 10 positions agree with TRBD1. The CDR3 is made up of 16 amino acids. Germline V lookup: CDR1 MNHEY, CDR2 SVGEGT. V lost 3 bases, J lost 4 bases, and 6 bases stayed unmatched. CDR3 residues: CASSYLGQGINQPQHF. In nucleotides, the CDR3 is TGTGCCAGCAGTTATCTGGGACAGGGGATAAATCAGCCCCAGCATTTT.

The chain recombines TRBV5-1 with TRBJ2-2; 8 bases match TRBD1. This CDR3 spans 15 amino acids. Germline V lookup: CDR1 SGHRS, CDR2 YFSETQ. J lost 7 bases, V lost 2 bases, and 7 bases had no gene match. This CDR3 is CASSFAQGAGGELFF. The CDR3 coding sequence is TGCGCCAGCAGCTTCGCGCAGGGGGCTGGCGGGGAGCTGTTTTTT.

This clonotype turned up a few times. The chain joins TRBV9 to TRBJ2-3, with TRBD2 identical over 13 bases. The CDR3 covers 23 residues. V dropped 1 base and J dropped 0; count of bases not matched to a gene: 20. Germline lookup yields CDR1 SGDLS and CDR2 YYNGEE. The CDR3: CASSVLPTRRRLAGGPSTDTQYF. The CDR3 DNA reads as TGTGCCAGCAGCGTACTTCCCACCCGCCGTCGACTAGCGGGAGGTCCTAGCACAGATACGCAGTATTTT. The complete variable domain, with remaining parts taken from reference TRBV9 and TRBJ2-3, reads DSGVTQTPKHLITATGQRVTLRCSPRSGDLSVYWYQQSLDQGLQFLIQYYNGEERAKGNILERFSAQQFPDLHSELNLSSLELGDSALYFCASSVLPTRRRLAGGPSTDTQYFGPGTRLTVL.

The rearrangement uses TRBV29-1 and TRBJ2-5; 8 nucleotides line up with TRBD2. CDR3 length: 15 residues. The J segment lost 1 base and the V segment lost 0 bases, leaving 4 bases of the junction unmatched. In germline, CDR1 is SQVTM, CDR2 ANQGSEA. The chain's CDR3 is CSVEDRLAPQETQYF. CDR3 DNA sequence: TGCAGCGTTGAAGACCGACTAGCGCCCCAAGAGACCCAGTACTTC.

The sample holds a few counts of this clonotype. V is TRBV2 and J is TRBJ1-1, with 7 bases fitting TRBD1. V lost 5 bases and J lost 10; bases outside the gene matches: 13. Germline-derived CDR1 and CDR2 are SNHLY and FYNNEI. CDR3 length: 14 residues. CDR3 DNA: TGTGCCAGCAGTAAACAGGGGCGTGCAGCGGGAGCTTTCTTT. Protein product: CASSKQGRAAGAFF. Full variable domain (outside the CDR3, taken from reference TRBV2 and TRBJ1-1): EPEVTQTPSHQVTQMGQEVILRCVPISNHLYFYWYRQILGQKVEFLVSFYNNEISEKSEIFDDQFSVERPDGSNFTLKIRSTKLEDSAMYFCASSKQGRAAGAFFGQGTRLTVV.